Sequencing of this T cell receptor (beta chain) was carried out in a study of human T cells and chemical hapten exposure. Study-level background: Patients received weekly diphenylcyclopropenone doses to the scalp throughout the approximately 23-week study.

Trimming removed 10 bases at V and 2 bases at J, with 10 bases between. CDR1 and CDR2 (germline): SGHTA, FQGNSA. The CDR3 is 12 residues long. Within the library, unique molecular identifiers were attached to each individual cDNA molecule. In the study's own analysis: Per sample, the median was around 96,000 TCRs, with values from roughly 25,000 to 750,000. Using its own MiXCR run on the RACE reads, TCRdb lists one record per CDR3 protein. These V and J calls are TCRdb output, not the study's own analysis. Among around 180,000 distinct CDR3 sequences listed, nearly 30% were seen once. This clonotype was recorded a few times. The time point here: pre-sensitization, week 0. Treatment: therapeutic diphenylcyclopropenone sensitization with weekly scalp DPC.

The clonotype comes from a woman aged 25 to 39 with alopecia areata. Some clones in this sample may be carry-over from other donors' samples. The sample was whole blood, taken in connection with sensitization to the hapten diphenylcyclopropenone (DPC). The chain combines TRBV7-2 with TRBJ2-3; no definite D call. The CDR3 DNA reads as TGTGCCACCGGTCCTGTCACAGATACGCAGTATTTT. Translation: CATGPVTDTQYF.